This passage covers 32 T cell receptor beta chains from one sample sequenced in a study of CXCR3-negative and CXCR3-positive naive CD8 T cells. Findings and limits, study-wide: Naive cells positive for CXCR3 carried more hydrophobic TRB CDR3s than CXCR3-negative ones.

All TRB cDNA libraries came from 5' RACE performed with UMI labels. TCRdb reprocessed the 5' RACE reads; each CDR3 protein has one entry and no DNA is given. This repertoire includes about 120,000 distinct CDR3 sequences. No antigen is known for these receptors. The sequencing sample was made of naive CXCR3+ CD8+ T cells from blood. As to subset: CD45RO-CCR7+CD27+CD95- naive CD8+ T cells expressing CXCR3 (TNR3+). The source is a human donor in good health. Some clones in this sample may be carry-over from other donors' samples.

The CDR3 region is CASSLHRGRETQYF. V usage is TRBV28 and J usage is TRBJ2-5; TCRdb's D gene call, TRBD1, goes unchecked for lack of DNA. Germline CDR1 MDHEN, CDR2 SYDVKM. The length of the CDR3 is 14 residues.

This sequence joins TRBV25-1 and TRBJ2-1; TCRdb names TRBD2, which stays unverified in the absence of DNA. Per germline, CDR1 MGHDK and CDR2 SYGVNS. The CDR3 runs 15 residues. This chain's CDR3 is CASSGVLAGGAEQFF. The entire variable domain, with the rest obtained from reference TRBV25-1 and TRBJ2-1, is as follows: EADIYQTPRYLVIGTGKKITLECSQTMGHDKMYWYQQDPGMELHLIHYSYGVNSTEKGDLSSESTVSRIRTEHFPLTLESARPSHTSQYLCASSGVLAGGAEQFFGPGTRLTVL.

The rearrangement joins TRBV19 to TRBJ2-2; the TRBD1 assignment by TCRdb is unverifiable without DNA. CDR3 length: 14 amino acids. Germline values: CDR1 LNHDA, CDR2 SQIVND (reference sequence). CDR3 in amino acids: CASSIGGRGGELFF.

This rearrangement joins TRBV15 to TRBJ2-5; checking the TCRdb D call of TRBD2 is not possible without DNA. The CDR3 has 16 amino acids. Germline loops: CDR1 LNHNV, CDR2 YYDKDF (reference sequence). CDR3 amino acids: CATSRAAGGGQETQYF.

The V call is TRBV13, the J call TRBJ2-3; with no DNA, the TCRdb D assignment of TRBD2 cannot be verified. The germline CDR1 and CDR2 sequences are PRHDT and FYEKMQ (reference sequence). This CDR3 has 17 residues. The CDR3 region is CASSPASGTDNTDTQYF.

The chain recombines TRBV28 with TRBJ2-1; checking the TCRdb D call of TRBD2 is not possible without DNA. CDR1 is MDHEN and CDR2 is SYDVKM in the germline V gene. There are 17 residues in the CDR3. CDR3 sequence reads: CASSLLGPAGAYNEQFF.

V usage is TRBV5-1 and J usage is TRBJ2-1. Germline-derived CDR1 and CDR2 are SGHRS and YFSETQ. CDR3 length: 13 amino acids. CDR3 amino acids: CASSSIQNNEQFF.

V gene TRBV18 combines with J gene TRBJ1-1; TCRdb selects TRBD1, and the lack of DNA leaves this call unchecked. Germline loops: CDR1 KGHSH, CDR2 LQKENI. CDR3 length: 16 residues. The CDR3 reads CASSPPSGQYTRGAFF.

The chain couples TRBV2 to TRBJ2-1; absent DNA, TCRdb's TRBD1 call cannot be checked. Germline values: CDR1 SNHLY, CDR2 FYNNEI. This CDR3 comprises 13 residues. CDR3 residues: CASKAGRYNEQFF.

The chain carries TRBV7-9 and TRBJ2-1; TCRdb proposes TRBD2, but this gene call is untestable without DNA. This CDR3 contains 18 residues. Per the germline V gene, CDR1 is SEHNR and CDR2 is FQNEAQ (reference sequence). CDR3 in amino acids: CASSARRVTSGYSGEQFF.

V gene TRBV29-1 combines with J gene TRBJ1-1; TCRdb's assignment of TRBD1 cannot be checked, as there is no DNA. CDR3 length: 12 residues. CDR1 is SQVTM, CDR2 ANQGSEA, per germline. CDR3 protein: CSARTGSTEAFF.

The rearrangement uses TRBV7-9 and TRBJ2-7; TCRdb's D gene call, TRBD1, goes unchecked for lack of DNA. This CDR3 spans 15 amino acids. Germline V gene sequence: CDR1 SEHNR, CDR2 FQNEAQ (reference sequence). This CDR3 reads CASSPLTTGAHEQYF. Full variable domain (missing parts from reference TRBV7-9 and TRBJ2-7): DTGVSQNPRHKITKRGQNVTFRCDPISEHNRLYWYRQTLGQGPEFLTYFQNEAQLEKSRLLSDRFSAERPKGSFSTLEIQRTEQGDSAMYLCASSPLTTGAHEQYFGPGTRLTVT.

J is TRBJ2-5 and V is TRBV25-1; TCRdb indicates TRBD1, and absent DNA this call remains unverified. Germline V gives CDR1 MGHDK, CDR2 SYGVNS. This CDR3 is built from 16 residues. The CDR3 protein is CASSGGATDLQETQYF.

The rearrangement joins TRBV28 to TRBJ2-1; TCRdb reports TRBD1, a call that lacks DNA to check it against. CDR1 and CDR2 from the germline V gene are MDHEN and SYDVKM. This CDR3 region has 17 residues. CDR3 in amino acids: CASSPTIQGESYNEQFF. Using reference TRBV28 and TRBJ2-1 for the parts outside the CDR3, the full variable domain is DVKVTQSSRYLVKRTGEKVFLECVQDMDHENMFWYRQDPGLGLRLIYFSYDVKMKEKGDIPEGYSVSREKKERFSLILESASTNQTSMYLCASSPTIQGESYNEQFFGPGTRLTVL.

The chain uses TRBV4-1 and TRBJ1-2; TCRdb designates TRBD1, a call that cannot be tested without DNA. Germline loops: CDR1 MGHRA, CDR2 YSYEKL. This CDR3 has 16 residues. CDR3: CASSQDGRGLSYGYTF.

This chain links TRBV5-6 with TRBJ2-7; no DNA is available, so the TRBD1 call from TCRdb remains unchecked. Per the germline V gene, CDR1 is SGHDT and CDR2 is YYEEEE. The CDR3 length is 12 residues. This CDR3 reads CASSFTGYEQYF.

V usage is TRBV4-3 and J usage is TRBJ2-7. CDR1 and CDR2 from the germline V gene are LGHNA and YSLEER. The CDR3 runs 14 residues. CDR3 region: CASSQDTRTYEQYF.

V and J are TRBV20-1 and TRBJ2-5. Germline values: CDR1 DFQATT, CDR2 SNEGSKA (reference sequence). This CDR3 has 14 amino acids. The CDR3 here is CSARDRQFQETQYF.

The V gene is TRBV5-4, the J gene TRBJ2-3; TCRdb lists TRBD2, though no DNA is available to test this call. The CDR3 spans 16 residues. From germline, CDR1 is SGHNT and CDR2 YYREEE (reference sequence). This CDR3 is CASSSPGLAGADTQYF.

V and J are TRBV7-3 and TRBJ2-7. The CDR3 is 16 amino acids. CDR1 and CDR2 (germline): SGHTA, FQGTGA. CDR3 protein: CASSPREPDSSYEQYF.

V usage is TRBV5-6 and J usage is TRBJ2-1; TCRdb's D gene call, TRBD2, goes unchecked for lack of DNA. This CDR3 is 14 amino acids long. Germline loops: CDR1 SGHDT, CDR2 YYEEEE. The CDR3 spells CASSLTSGSFEQFF.

This chain connects TRBV12-5 to TRBJ2-7. Germline V gene sequence: CDR1 LGHNT, CDR2 FRNRAP. The CDR3 has 15 amino acids. The CDR3 loop reads CASGLGIGDSYEQYF.

The chain combines TRBV29-1 with TRBJ2-2; TCRdb lists TRBD2, though no DNA is available to test this call. Per germline, CDR1 SQVTM and CDR2 ANQGSEA. The length of the CDR3 is 15 residues. The CDR3 loop is CSVETGALNTGELFF.

The J gene is TRBJ2-2, the V gene TRBV5-1; TCRdb indicates TRBD1, and absent DNA this call remains unverified. Per the germline V gene, CDR1 is SGHRS and CDR2 is YFSETQ. CDR3 length: 14 amino acids. Here the CDR3 reads CASSLTGEAGELFF.

The gene calls are TRBV28 and TRBJ2-1; TCRdb proposes TRBD2, but this gene call is untestable without DNA. CDR3 length: 14 residues. The germline V gene encodes CDR1 MDHEN and CDR2 SYDVKM. CDR3 sequence: CASSRGLAGNEQFF.

The rearrangement links TRBV12-3 or TRBV12-4 to TRBJ2-1; the D call of TRBD2 rests on TCRdb alone, since no DNA is present to check it. CDR3 length: 15 residues. The CDR3 is CASSRTSGPYNEQFF.

This rearrangement joins TRBV20-1 to TRBJ2-1; TCRdb lists TRBD2, though no DNA is available to test this call. Germline values: CDR1 DFQATT, CDR2 SNEGSKA (reference sequence). The CDR3 runs to 13 residues. This chain's CDR3 is CSARRDSGNEQFF.

The chain employs TRBV7-9 and TRBJ2-1. CDR3 length: 12 amino acids. The V gene's germline CDR1 is SEHNR and CDR2 FQNEAQ (reference sequence). This CDR3 reads CASSLGFYEQFF.

The V call is TRBV4-1, the J call TRBJ2-7; TCRdb picks TRBD1, but there is no DNA to check that call. The CDR3 spans 15 residues. Germline CDR1 and CDR2: MGHRA and YSYEKL. The CDR3 sequence: CASSLDRGPSYEQYF.

The chain carries TRBV15 and TRBJ2-2; the TRBD1 assignment by TCRdb is unverifiable without DNA. Germline-derived CDR1 and CDR2 are LNHNV and YYDKDF (reference sequence). The CDR3 runs to 15 residues. This CDR3 is CATSRDLGAAGELFF.

This rearrangement joins TRBV12-5 to TRBJ2-3; TCRdb outputs TRBD1, but without DNA this stays unchecked. The CDR3 extends over 15 amino acids. Germline assignment: CDR1 LGHNT and CDR2 FRNRAP. The CDR3 protein is CASGLDRGLTDTQYF.

This rearrangement joins TRBV7-3 to TRBJ2-1; TCRdb lists TRBD1, though no DNA is available to test this call. The CDR3 has 14 residues. CDR1 SGHTA and CDR2 FQGTGA come from the germline V gene. CDR3 amino acids: CASSPQQGSDEQFF.